Shown below are 16 T cell receptor beta chains from a single sample sequenced in a study of blood T cell repertoires in COVID-19. Data came from immunoSEQ multiplex PCR; TCRdb stores just in-frame clones and leaves some out. The repertoire includes fewer than 90,000 clones, about 95% of them detected once, and roughly 4.7% sits in the top ten. Specimen: peripheral blood. Receptor source: a human donor with active COVID-19. The donor label of this sample is uncertain.

The genes are TRBV6-4 and TRBJ1-2, with 7 bases identical to TRBD1. The CDR3 covers 13 residues. Per germline, CDR1 MRHNA and CDR2 SNTAGT. The junction had 5 bases not matched to a gene; V was cut back by 6 bases and J by 4 bases. CDR3 DNA: TGTGCCAGCAGCACGGACAGGATCTATGGCTACACCTTC. Protein: CASSTDRIYGYTF.

The chain recombines TRBV14 with TRBJ1-1; 7 nucleotides match TRBD1. The trim removed 4 bases at V and 6 bases at J, leaving 8 bases unmatched. This CDR3 has 14 amino acids. The germline CDR1 and CDR2 sequences are SGHDN and FVKESK. The CDR3 protein is CASSLYRDSAEAFF. DNA of the CDR3: TGTGCCAGCAGCCTGTACCGGGACAGTGCTGAAGCTTTCTTT.

This sequence joins TRBV6-6 and TRBJ2-7; D gene unclear. V was cut by 8 bases and J by 4 bases, with 12 bases left in between. Germline V gene sequence: CDR1 MNHNY, CDR2 SVGAGI (reference sequence). The CDR3 has 12 residues. CDR3 in amino acids: CASDDQRYEQYF. CDR3 nucleotides: TGTGCCAGCGATGATCAGCGTTACGAGCAGTACTTC.

The DNA for the CDR3 is TGTGCCAGCAGCGTCGCTGTGGGACAAGGACTAGAGACCCAGTACTTC. Its translation is CASSVAVGQGLETQYF. The chain combines TRBV9 with TRBJ2-5, with D perhaps TRBD1 (6 bases). Germline V gene data show CDR1 as SGDLS and CDR2 as YYNGEE. The V gene lost 2 bases and the J gene lost 4 bases, with 18 bases spanning the gap. The CDR3 has 16 amino acids. The full variable domain, with the rest looked up from reference TRBV9 and TRBJ2-5, is DSGVTQTPKHLITATGQRVTLRCSPRSGDLSVYWYQQSLDQGLQFLIQYYNGEERAKGNILERFSAQQFPDLHSELNLSSLELGDSALYFCASSVAVGQGLETQYFGPGTRLLVL.

The count of this clone is one. V gene TRBV2 combines with J gene TRBJ2-7; TRBD2 matches at 14 bases. This CDR3 comprises 15 residues. V shed 3 bases, J shed 8 bases, and the junction held 6 bases outside the gene matches. Per germline, CDR1 SNHLY and CDR2 FYNNEI. The CDR3 region has the DNA TGTGCCAGCAGTGACGGGACTAGCGGGGGAGGCAAGCAGTACTTC. Protein sequence: CASSDGTSGGGKQYF.

The chain employs TRBV3-1 (or the pseudogene TRBV3-2) and TRBJ1-1; a possible D gene is TRBD1 (6 bases). Germline CDR1 reads LGHDT; CDR2 reads YNNKEL (reference sequence). The CDR3 is 13 residues long. With 4 bases removed from V and 0 bases from J, the gap between germline ends came to 6 bases. The CDR3 region has the DNA TGTGCCAGCAGCCGGACAGTGAACACTGAAGCTTTCTTT. Its protein product is CASSRTVNTEAFF.

The chain recombines TRBV4-3 with TRBJ1-4; no clear D. V lost 0 bases, J lost 5 bases, and 10 bases lay in between. Germline CDR1 reads LGHNA; CDR2 reads YSLEER. The CDR3 extends over 15 amino acids. The CDR3 region is CASSQEGGENEKLFF. The CDR3 region has the DNA TGCGCCAGCAGCCAAGAAGGAGGAGAGAATGAAAAACTGTTTTTT.

V gene TRBV10-3 combines with J gene TRBJ1-2, with 8 nucleotides matching TRBD1. The CDR3 length is 17 residues. CDR1 is ENHRY and CDR2 is SYGVKD in the germline V gene. V shed 0 bases and J 3 bases; nucleotides not matched to a gene: 9. DNA of the CDR3: TGTGCCATCAGTGAGTCGATTGCGGCAGGGGGCTACTATGGCTACACCTTC. It codes for CAISESIAAGGYYGYTF.

This clone is a singleton in its sample. The chain is built from TRBV25-1 and TRBJ1-2, with 8 bases lining up with TRBD1. The J segment lost 6 bases and the V segment lost 3 bases, leaving 15 bases of the junction unmatched. The CDR3 runs 17 residues. The germline V gene has CDR1 MGHDK and CDR2 SYGVNS. CDR3 region: CASSEVGFGQGTNGYTF. CDR3 DNA: TGTGCCAGCAGTGAGGTTGGTTTCGGACAGGGAACCAATGGCTACACCTTC.

The chain carries TRBV7-2 and TRBJ1-1, with a weak D call TRBD1 (5 bases). Germline CDR1 is SGHTA and CDR2 is FQGNSA. The CDR3 has 14 residues. Trimming cost V 5 bases and J 1 base, with 11 bases left between them. The CDR3 DNA sequence: TGTGCCAGCAGCCCCCGAACAGGGAACACTGAAGCTTTCTTT. Protein sequence: CASSPRTGNTEAFF.

This chain connects TRBV19 to TRBJ1-4; weak D call: TRBD1 (5 bases). CDR1 and CDR2 from the germline V gene are LNHDA and SQIVND (reference sequence). The CDR3 runs to 14 residues. V shed 5 bases and J shed 8 bases, with 15 bases lying between them. CDR3 DNA sequence: TGTGCCAGTAGTCCGGGGGAGAATTGGGAAAAACTGTTTTTT. This translates into CASSPGENWEKLFF.

This clone was observed a single time. The chain links TRBV7-2 to TRBJ2-5; the D gene is possibly TRBD2 (5 bases). The CDR3 contains 15 residues. Germline CDR1 reads SGHTA; CDR2 reads FQGNSA. Trimming left V 1 base short and J 5 bases short, with 14 bases between. CDR3 amino acids: CASSLGGGSGETQYF. CDR3 bases: TGTGCCAGCAGCTTAGGGGGTGGATCGGGGGAGACCCAGTACTTC.

This chain joins TRBV15 and TRBJ2-5, with D maybe TRBD2 (6 bases). With 0 bases removed from V and 5 bases from J, the gap between germline ends came to 16 bases. CDR1 is LNHNV and CDR2 is YYDKDF in the germline V gene (reference sequence). CDR3 size: 16 residues. The CDR3 coding sequence is TGTGCCACCAGCAGAGATCAATCGCGGGACGGTGAGACCCAGTACTTC. It is translated as CATSRDQSRDGETQYF.

The rearrangement uses TRBV5-4 and TRBJ2-3; D unresolved. Looked up from germline, CDR1 is SGHNT and CDR2 is YYREEE (reference sequence). The CDR3 loop spans 13 amino acids. With 6 bases removed from V and 4 bases from J, the gap between germline ends came to 12 bases. The CDR3 nucleotides read TGTGCCAGCAACCCCTCCGCGGCAGATACGCAGTATTTT. Its protein product is CASNPSAADTQYF.

This chain connects TRBV2 to TRBJ1-3; 7 positions agree with TRBD1. With V trimmed by 6 bases and J by 2 bases, 1 base remained unmatched. The germline CDR1 and CDR2 sequences are SNHLY and FYNNEI. The CDR3 has 13 amino acids. Written as DNA, the CDR3 is TGTGCCAGCAGGGGGACAGCTGGAAACACCATATATTTT. Its translation: CASRGTAGNTIYF.

J is TRBJ2-7 and V is TRBV6-5, with 9 bases that match TRBD1. The V gene end was trimmed by 6 bases and the J gene end by 4 bases; junction bases not matched to a gene: 4. Looked up from germline, CDR1 is MNHEY and CDR2 is SVGAGI. This CDR3 has 13 amino acids. The chain's CDR3 is CASRGTGRYEQYF. The CDR3 DNA reads TGTGCCAGCAGGGGGACAGGGAGGTACGAGCAGTACTTC.